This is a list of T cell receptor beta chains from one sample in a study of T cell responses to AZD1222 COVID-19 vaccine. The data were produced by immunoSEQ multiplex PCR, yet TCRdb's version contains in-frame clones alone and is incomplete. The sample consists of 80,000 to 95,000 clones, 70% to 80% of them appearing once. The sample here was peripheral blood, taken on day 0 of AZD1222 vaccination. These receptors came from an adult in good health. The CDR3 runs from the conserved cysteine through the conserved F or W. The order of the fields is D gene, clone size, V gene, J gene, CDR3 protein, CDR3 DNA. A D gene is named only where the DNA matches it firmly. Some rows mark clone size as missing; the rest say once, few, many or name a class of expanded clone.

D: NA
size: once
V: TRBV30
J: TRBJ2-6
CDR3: CAWSKMVLVGSGANVLTF
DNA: TGTGCCTGGAGTAAAATGGTCCTGGTGGGGTCCGGGGCCAACGTCCTGACTTTC

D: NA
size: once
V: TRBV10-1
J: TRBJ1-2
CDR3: CASRSGQSYGYTF
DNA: TGCGCCAGCAGGTCAGGACAGAGCTATGGCTACACCTTC

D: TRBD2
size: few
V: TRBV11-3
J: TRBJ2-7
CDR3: CASSIGTGRLAGGRNEQYF
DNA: TGTGCCAGCAGCATCGGGACAGGGCGGCTAGCGGGAGGCCGGAACGAGCAGTACTTC

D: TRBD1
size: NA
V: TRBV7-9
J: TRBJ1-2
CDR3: CASSRTGQIYGYTF
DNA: TGTGCCAGCAGTCGGACAGGACAGATCTATGGCTACACCTTC

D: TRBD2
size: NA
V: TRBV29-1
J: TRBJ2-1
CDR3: CSVLVSGRANEQFF
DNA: TGCAGCGTTCTAGTTAGCGGGAGGGCCAATGAGCAGTTCTTC

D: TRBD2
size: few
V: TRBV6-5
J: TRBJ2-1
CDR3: CASRVRTSGYNEQFF
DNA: TGTGCCAGCAGGGTAAGGACTAGCGGTTACAATGAGCAGTTCTTC

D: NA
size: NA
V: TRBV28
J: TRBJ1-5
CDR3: CASWDTERIQPQHF
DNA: TGTGCCAGTTGGGACACCGAGAGGATTCAGCCCCAGCATTTT

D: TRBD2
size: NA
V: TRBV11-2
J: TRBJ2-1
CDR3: CASSLVGLGDYNEQFF
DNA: TGTGCCAGCAGCTTAGTGGGACTAGGAGATTACAATGAGCAGTTCTTC

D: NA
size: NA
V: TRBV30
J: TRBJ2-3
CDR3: CAWRPHRLSTQYF
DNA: TGTGCCTGGAGGCCGCATAGGCTTTCTACGCAGTATTTT

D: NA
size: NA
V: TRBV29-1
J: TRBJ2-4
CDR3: CSVRTVGNIQYF
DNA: TGCAGCGTTCGGACAGTAGGAAACATTCAGTACTTC

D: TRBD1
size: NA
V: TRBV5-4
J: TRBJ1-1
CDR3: CASSLGQGENTEAFF
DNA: TGTGCCAGCAGCTTGGGACAGGGGGAAAACACTGAAGCTTTCTTT

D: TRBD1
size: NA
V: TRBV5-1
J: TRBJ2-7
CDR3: CASSSTVGTGFEQYF
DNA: TGCGCCAGCAGCTCTACGGTCGGGACAGGGTTCGAGCAGTACTTC

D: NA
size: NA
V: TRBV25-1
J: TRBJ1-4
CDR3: CASSPPTGVEKLFF
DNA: TGTGCCAGCAGTCCCCCGACCGGGGTTGAAAAACTGTTTTTT

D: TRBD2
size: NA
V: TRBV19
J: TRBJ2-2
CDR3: CASSIALAGAPGELFF
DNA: TGTGCCAGTAGTATAGCGCTAGCGGGAGCCCCCGGGGAGCTGTTTTTT

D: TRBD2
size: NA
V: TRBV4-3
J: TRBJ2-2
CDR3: CASSQQRLAGGGELFF
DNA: TGCGCCAGCAGCCAGCAGCGACTAGCGGGGGGTGGGGAGCTGTTTTTT

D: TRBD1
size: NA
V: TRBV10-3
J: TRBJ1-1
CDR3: CAISGQVNRGEAFF
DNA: TGTGCCATCAGCGGGCAGGTTAACAGGGGTGAAGCTTTCTTT

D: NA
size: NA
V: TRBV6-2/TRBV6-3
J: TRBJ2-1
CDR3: CASSPRPLYNEQFF
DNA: TGTGCCAGCAGCCCCCGTCCCCTCTACAATGAGCAGTTCTTC

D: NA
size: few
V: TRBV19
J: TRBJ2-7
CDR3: CASSSLPGSYEQYF
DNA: TGTGCCAGTAGTTCCCTCCCCGGGAGCTACGAGCAGTACTTC

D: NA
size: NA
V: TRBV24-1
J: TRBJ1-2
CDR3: CATSGTGRDGYTF
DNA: TGTGCCACCAGTGGTACAGGGAGGGATGGCTACACCTTC

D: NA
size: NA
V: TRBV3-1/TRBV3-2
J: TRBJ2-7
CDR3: CASSQGTDAAYEQYF
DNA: TGTGCCAGCAGCCAAGGAACGGACGCCGCCTACGAGCAGTACTTC

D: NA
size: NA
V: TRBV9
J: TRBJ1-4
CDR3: CASSPRGLGFEKLFF
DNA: TGTGCCAGCAGCCCCCGCGGCCTGGGCTTCGAAAAACTGTTTTTT

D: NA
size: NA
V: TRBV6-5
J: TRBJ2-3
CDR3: CASSYGDSYYTDTQYF
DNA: TGTGCCAGCAGTTACGGGGACTCTTATTACACAGATACGCAGTATTTT

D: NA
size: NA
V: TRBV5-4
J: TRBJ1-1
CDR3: CASRRDRENTEAFF
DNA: TGTGCCAGCAGGCGCGACAGAGAAAACACTGAAGCTTTCTTT

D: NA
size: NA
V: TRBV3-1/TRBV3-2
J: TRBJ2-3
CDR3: CASSPRQVYKSTNTQYF
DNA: TGTGCCAGCAGCCCCCGACAGGTTTATAAGAGTACGAATACGCAGTATTTT

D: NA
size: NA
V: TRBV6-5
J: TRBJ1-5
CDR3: CATGAEGQHQPQHF
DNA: TGTGCCACCGGAGCGGAGGGGCAGCATCAGCCCCAGCATTTT

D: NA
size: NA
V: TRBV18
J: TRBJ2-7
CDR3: CASSPGHEQYF
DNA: TGTGCCAGCTCACCGGGGCACGAGCAGTACTTC

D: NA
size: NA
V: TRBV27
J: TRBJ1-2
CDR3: CASRAQGSIYGYTF
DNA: TGTGCCAGCAGGGCCCAGGGTTCTATATATGGCTACACCTTC

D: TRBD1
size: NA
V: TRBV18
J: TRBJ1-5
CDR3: CASSLNRDRNQPQHF
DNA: TGTGCCAGCTCGCTAAACCGGGACAGAAATCAGCCCCAGCATTTT

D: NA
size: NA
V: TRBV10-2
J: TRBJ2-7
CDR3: CASGRGEGWDEQYF
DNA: TGCGCCAGCGGTAGGGGGGAGGGCTGGGACGAGCAGTACTTC

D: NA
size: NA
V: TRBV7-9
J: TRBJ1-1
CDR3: CASSLAGTSEAFF
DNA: TGTGCCAGCAGCTTAGCGGGGACTTCTGAAGCTTTCTTT

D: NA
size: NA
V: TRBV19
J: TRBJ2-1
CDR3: CASSNPGDRNEQFF
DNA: TGTGCCAGTAGTAACCCGGGAGACCGTAATGAGCAGTTCTTC

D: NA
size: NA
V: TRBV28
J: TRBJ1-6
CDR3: CASTFDVSYNSPLHF
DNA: TGTGCCAGCACCTTCGACGTCTCCTATAATTCACCCCTCCACTTT

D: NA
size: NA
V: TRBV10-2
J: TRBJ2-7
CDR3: CASGGGGSYEQYF
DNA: TGCGCCAGCGGGGGGGGCGGCTCCTACGAGCAGTACTTC

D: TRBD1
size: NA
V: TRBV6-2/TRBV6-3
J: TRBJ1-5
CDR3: CASSYLVGQGSGDNQPQHF
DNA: TGTGCCAGCAGTTATCTCGTGGGACAGGGAAGCGGTGACAATCAGCCCCAGCATTTT

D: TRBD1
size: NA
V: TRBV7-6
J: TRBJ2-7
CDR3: CASSLSGTGNEQYF
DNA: TGTGCCAGCAGCTTATCAGGGACAGGGAACGAGCAGTACTTC

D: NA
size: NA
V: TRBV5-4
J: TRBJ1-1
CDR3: CASSFLRSNTEAFF
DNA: TGTGCCAGCAGCTTCCTAAGGTCGAACACTGAAGCTTTCTTT

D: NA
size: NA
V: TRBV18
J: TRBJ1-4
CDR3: CASSPTTDRTNEKLFF
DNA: TGTGCCAGCTCACCGACAACTGACAGAACTAATGAAAAACTGTTTTTT

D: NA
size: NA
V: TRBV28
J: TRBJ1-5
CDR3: CASSPGFQPQHF
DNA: TGTGCCAGCAGTCCAGGGTTTCAGCCCCAGCATTTT

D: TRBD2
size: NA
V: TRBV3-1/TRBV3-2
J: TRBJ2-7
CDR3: CASSYPGLAYEQYF
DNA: TGTGCCAGCAGCTACCCGGGACTAGCCTACGAGCAGTACTTC

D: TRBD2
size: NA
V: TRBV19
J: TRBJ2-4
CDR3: CASSTSGRADIQYF
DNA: TGTGCCAGTAGTACTAGCGGGAGGGCCGACATTCAGTACTTC

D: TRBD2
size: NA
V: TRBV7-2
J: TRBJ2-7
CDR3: CASSLVPVGLGGSYEQYF
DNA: TGTGCCAGCAGCTTAGTACCGGTGGGACTAGGTGGATCCTACGAGCAGTACTTC

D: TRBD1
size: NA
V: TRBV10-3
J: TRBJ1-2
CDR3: CAISFPPGQGLFNYGYTF
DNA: TGTGCCATCAGTTTTCCTCCGGGACAGGGACTCTTTAACTATGGCTACACCTTC

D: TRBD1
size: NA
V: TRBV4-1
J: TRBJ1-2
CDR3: CASRRTFRDRPNYGYTF
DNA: TGCGCCAGCAGACGTACATTTAGGGACAGGCCCAACTATGGCTACACCTTC

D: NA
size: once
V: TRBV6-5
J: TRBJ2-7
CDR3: CASNLGHNSYEQYF
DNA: TGTGCCAGCAACCTAGGGCATAACTCCTACGAGCAGTACTTC

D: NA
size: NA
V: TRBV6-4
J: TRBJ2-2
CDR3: CASSAQGPSGELFF
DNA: TGTGCCAGCAGTGCCCAGGGACCTTCGGGGGAGCTGTTTTTT

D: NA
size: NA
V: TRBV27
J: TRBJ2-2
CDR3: CASCLTGGTGELFF
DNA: TGTGCCAGCTGCCTGACAGGAGGAACCGGGGAGCTGTTTTTT

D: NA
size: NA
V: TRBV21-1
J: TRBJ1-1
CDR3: CASSNFGEPEAFF
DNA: TGTGCCAGCAGCAATTTCGGGGAACCTGAAGCTTTCTTT

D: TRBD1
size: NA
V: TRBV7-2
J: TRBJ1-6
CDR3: CASSAPGQGKNSPLHF
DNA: TGTGCCAGCAGCGCACCGGGACAGGGGAAAAATTCACCCCTCCACTTT

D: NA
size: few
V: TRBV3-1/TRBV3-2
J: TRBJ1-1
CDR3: CASSQDRGAEAFF
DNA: TGTGCCAGCAGCCAAGATAGGGGGGCTGAAGCTTTCTTT